Listed below are T cell receptor beta chains from one sample, sequenced in a study of graft-versus-host responses after intestinal transplantation. TCRdb's copy holds only in-frame clones and misses some; the assay was immunoSEQ multiplex PCR. The repertoire holds almost 85,000 clones, with roughly nine tenths as singletons. Their antigens are not known. Specimen: unstimulated CD4+ T cells sorted from spleen or lymph node cells, collected before intestinal transplant. Receptor source: a human donor who received an intestinal transplant. The CDR3 runs from the conserved cysteine through the conserved F or W. D genes are given only for firm matches. The size entry is marked missing in some rows and otherwise reads once, few, many or a size class.

CDR3nt	CDR3aa	v_gene	j_gene	abundance	d_gene
TGTGCCAGTAGTCGTGACAGCGACACCGGGGAGCTGTTTTTT	CASSRDSDTGELFF	TRBV19	TRBJ2-2	once	-
TGCGCCAGTCGCGACAGGTTCTCCTACGAGCAGTACTTC	CASRDRFSYEQYF	TRBV10-2	TRBJ2-7	-	-
TGTGCCAGCAGCTTTGGACAGGGGGGAAACACCATATATTTT	CASSFGQGGNTIYF	TRBV11-3	TRBJ1-3	-	TRBD1
TGTGCCTGGAGGGGGGCCCAAGATACGCAGTATTTT	CAWRGAQDTQYF	TRBV30	TRBJ2-3	-	-
TGTGCCAGCAGCCCCTCCTCAACTAATGAAAAACTGTTTTTT	CASSPSSTNEKLFF	TRBV7-7	TRBJ1-4	-	-
TGTGCCAGCACTGGACAGGGGGCCGTCGGGGAGCTGTTTTTT	CASTGQGAVGELFF	TRBV2	TRBJ2-2	-	TRBD1
TGTGCCAGCAGCCAAGACCGGGGTGGCTACACCTTC	CASSQDRGGYTF	TRBV6-5	TRBJ1-2	-	-
TGTGCCAGCAGTCAGGGAGAGACCCAGTACTTC	CASSQGETQYF	TRBV6-5	TRBJ2-5	-	-
TGTGCCAGCAGTTACTCCCTTCATGCGACAGGGGACGAGCAGTACTTC	CASSYSLHATGDEQYF	TRBV6-6	TRBJ2-7	-	TRBD1
TGCGCCAGCAGCCAAGATTGGGGGGTCCTGCAGCCCCAGCATTTT	CASSQDWGVLQPQHF	TRBV4-3	TRBJ1-5	-	-
TGTGCCAGCAAGTACGGGAACACTGAAGCTTTCTTT	CASKYGNTEAFF	TRBV2	TRBJ1-1	few	-
TGTGCCAGCAGACGACAGGGCATTGGTTCACCCCTCCACTTT	CASRRQGIGSPLHF	TRBV27	TRBJ1-6	-	TRBD1
TGTGCCAGCAGTTCGGGACAGGTCGACACTGAAGCTTTCTTT	CASSSGQVDTEAFF	TRBV6-6	TRBJ1-1	once	TRBD1
TGTGCCAGCAGTTACAACAGAGCAACAGAGACCCAATACTTC	CASSYNRATETQYF	TRBV6-5	TRBJ2-5	-	-
TGTGCCAGCTCACCTCGGACTAGCGGGGGGACCTACGAGCAGTACTTC	CASSPRTSGGTYEQYF	TRBV18	TRBJ2-7	-	TRBD2
TGTGCCAGCAGTTACTCGTTTGGGCTAAGAGGCTACACCTTC	CASSYSFGLRGYTF	TRBV6-5	TRBJ1-2	-	-
TGTGCCACCAACGGGGGGGCCAGGGCGAACACTGAAGCTTTCTTT	CATNGGARANTEAFF	TRBV5-6	TRBJ1-1	-	-
TGTGCCAGAAGCAAAGCCTCGGGGGGGACTAATGAAAAACTGTTTTTT	CARSKASGGTNEKLFF	TRBV5-3	TRBJ1-4	-	-
TGTGCCAGCAGTTCCTCCAGACAGGGGGGCGGTGGCTACACCTTC	CASSSSRQGGGGYTF	TRBV27	TRBJ1-2	once	TRBD1
TGTGCCAGCCGAACAGTGAACACCGGGGAGCTGTTTTTT	CASRTVNTGELFF	TRBV7-2	TRBJ2-2	-	-
TGCGCCAGCAGCCAAGATGGTCCAGGGGCCTTTCCTTTGTCCTCCTACAATGAGCAGTTCTTC	CASSQDGPGAFPLSSYNEQFF	TRBV4-3	TRBJ2-1	-	-
TGCGCCAGCAGCTTGGATAGTACAGCCGGTCAGCCCCAGCATTTT	CASSLDSTAGQPQHF	TRBV5-1	TRBJ1-5	-	-
TGTGCCAGCAGTGGTCACCGAGTGAACACTGAAGCTTTCTTT	CASSGHRVNTEAFF	TRBV2	TRBJ1-1	-	-
TGTGCCAGCAGCCCTGCAGGGGGGCAGGTAGATACGCAGTATTTT	CASSPAGGQVDTQYF	TRBV6-5	TRBJ2-3	-	-
TGCGCCAGCAGCTTTGGACTAGCGGGGGGCCGGGGAGATACGCAGTATTTT	CASSFGLAGGRGDTQYF	TRBV5-1	TRBJ2-3	once	TRBD2
TGTGCCAGCAGCTTACGGGGAGGACAGGGTGCACCCTACGAGCAGTACTTC	CASSLRGGQGAPYEQYF	TRBV7-9	TRBJ2-7	once	TRBD1
TGCGCCAGCAGCCGGGAACCTCTGGAGACCCAGTACTTC	CASSREPLETQYF	TRBV5-1	TRBJ2-5	-	-
TGCGCCAGCAGCTTTAGGCGGACACCTTACTCCTACGAGCAGTACTTC	CASSFRRTPYSYEQYF	TRBV5-1	TRBJ2-7	-	-
TGTGCCAGCAGCTTGGAACCGGGGGGGTCCTACGAGCAGTACTTC	CASSLEPGGSYEQYF	TRBV5-4	TRBJ2-7	-	TRBD2
TGTGCCAGCAGCTTAGTCGGCGGGAACACTGAAGCTTTCTTT	CASSLVGGNTEAFF	TRBV7-9	TRBJ1-1	-	-
TGTGCCTGGAGCCTAGGACAGGGATTATACTATGGCTACACCTTC	CAWSLGQGLYYGYTF	TRBV30	TRBJ1-2	once	TRBD1
TGTGCCAGTAGTACCGCCAGGGGCTCTGGAAACACCATATATTTT	CASSTARGSGNTIYF	TRBV19	TRBJ1-3	few	-
TGCGCCAGCAGCCAGGACAGGGCTAACTATGGCTACACCTTC	CASSQDRANYGYTF	TRBV4-3	TRBJ1-2	-	TRBD1
TGTGCCAGCAGTTATCAAGCTAGCGGGGGATATGAGCAGTTCTTC	CASSYQASGGYEQFF	TRBV6-6	TRBJ2-1	-	TRBD2
TGTGCCAGCAGCTCGACAGGGAAGACTGAAGCTTTCTTT	CASSSTGKTEAFF	TRBV7-2	TRBJ1-1	-	TRBD1
TGTGCCAGCAGCTTAGGGCTCTCTGGGGCCAACGTCCTGACTTTC	CASSLGLSGANVLTF	TRBV11-2	TRBJ2-6	-	-
TGTGCCAGTACCCCGTCGGGAGGTTATTATGGCTACACCTTC	CASTPSGGYYGYTF	TRBV19	TRBJ1-2	once	-
TGCGCCAGCTCTTGGGGAGACAGGGGGAATGAGCAGTTCTTC	CASSWGDRGNEQFF	TRBV23-1	TRBJ2-1	-	TRBD1
-	CASSFHFGTNYIDEQFF	TRBV7-9	TRBJ2-1	-	-
TGTGCCAGCAGTCCTAGGGACAGGCGTTACGAGCAGTACTTC	CASSPRDRRYEQYF	TRBV6-6	TRBJ2-7	-	TRBD1
TGTGCCAGCAGCACCCGGTATCCTAGCGGGGGCGATACGCAGTATTTT	CASSTRYPSGGDTQYF	TRBV13	TRBJ2-3	-	TRBD2
TGTGCCAGCAGTGGGCAGGGGGCTGGTCAGCCCCAGCATTTT	CASSGQGAGQPQHF	TRBV2	TRBJ1-5	-	TRBD1
TGTGCCAGTAGTATCGGGGCTGGAAACACCATATATTTT	CASSIGAGNTIYF	TRBV19	TRBJ1-3	-	-
TGTGCCAGCAGCTCCGATAGACAGGGGGCGAGAAACATTCAGTACTTC	CASSSDRQGARNIQYF	TRBV5-4	TRBJ2-4	-	TRBD1
TGTGCCAGACTGAAAAGTGGAGGGTATAGCGGGGCCAACGTCCTGACTTTC	CARLKSGGYSGANVLTF	TRBV2	TRBJ2-6	-	-
TGTGCCAGCAACAGCCCCGACAGGGGGACCTACGAGCAGTACTTC	CASNSPDRGTYEQYF	TRBV6-6	TRBJ2-7	-	TRBD1
TGTGCCACCAGCAGAGCCCAGATAGAGACCCAGTACTTC	CATSRAQIETQYF	TRBV15	TRBJ2-5	-	-
TGTGCCAGCAGCTTACAACCAGCGGGGAGAGTTTACGAGCAGTACTTC	CASSLQPAGRVYEQYF	TRBV7-2	TRBJ2-7	once	TRBD2
TGCGCCAGCAGCTTGGCCTTGACTGGAGCCTACGAGCAGTACTTC	CASSLALTGAYEQYF	TRBV5-1	TRBJ2-7	-	-
TGCGCCAGCAGCCAAGAAGCGGGGGTACGAGATACGCAGTATTTT	CASSQEAGVRDTQYF	TRBV4-1	TRBJ2-3	-	TRBD2